The 15 T cell receptor beta chains below were found in one sample sequenced in a study of cytomegalovirus exposure and HLA in healthy donors. Researchers ran the PCR with 60 Vbeta and 13 Jbeta primers. Produced via immunoSEQ multiplex PCR; TCRdb's table is partial and in-frame only. The profile covers under 150,000 clones, with 80% to 90% appearing a single time and around 6.4% taken by the ten largest. Sequencing was performed on PBMCs. All receptors come from a woman between 40 and 55 years old in good health and CMV-seropositive.

V is TRBV7-2 and J is TRBJ1-1; perhaps TRBD1 as D (5 bases). Germline lookup yields CDR1 SGHTA and CDR2 FQGNSA. V was pared by 3 bases and J by 5 bases, with 16 bases between. There are 15 residues in the CDR3. The CDR3 DNA is TGTGCCAGCAGCTTCCTTTTCGACAGAAGGACTGAAGCTTTCTTT. It is translated as CASSFLFDRRTEAFF.

The rearrangement joins TRBV6-1 to TRBJ1-2; 8 nucleotides agree with TRBD1. The CDR3 length is 15 residues. Germline CDR1 and CDR2: MNHNS and SASEGT. Trimming removed 0 bases from V and 2 bases from J; junction bases left unmatched: 2. The CDR3 sequence: CASSEAWTGNYGYTF. The CDR3, as DNA: TGTGCCAGCAGTGAAGCTTGGACAGGGAACTATGGCTACACCTTC.

The chain's CDR3 is CASSLSGTGETEAFF. The CDR3 coding sequence is TGTGCCAGCAGTTTATCCGGGACAGGGGAAACTGAAGCTTTCTTT. The V call is TRBV6-6, the J call TRBJ1-1; TRBD1 agrees at 10 bases. Germline lookup yields CDR1 MNHNY and CDR2 SVGAGI (reference sequence). The CDR3 consists of 15 residues. J lost 5 bases, V lost 4 bases, and 7 bases had no gene match.

CDR3 sequence: CASSYSSLLVYNEQFF. In DNA, the CDR3 is TGTGCCAGCAGTTACTCGAGTTTACTAGTTTACAATGAGCAGTTCTTC. The V and J genes are TRBV6-5 and TRBJ2-1; D may be TRBD2 (5 bases). Trimming took off 0 bases at V and 4 bases at J, with 13 bases between the two ends. Germline V lookup: CDR1 MNHEY, CDR2 SVGAGI. The CDR3 is made up of 16 amino acids.

The rearrangement links TRBV19 to TRBJ1-2, with 7 bases matching TRBD1. Trimming removed 6 bases from V and 4 bases from J; junction bases left unmatched: 5. Germline V gives CDR1 LNHDA, CDR2 SQIVND (reference sequence). The CDR3 sequence is 13 residues long. Written as DNA, the CDR3 is TGTGCCAGTAGCCAGGGACAGATCTATGGCTACACCTTC. It encodes CASSQGQIYGYTF.

The rearrangement links TRBV14 to TRBJ1-1; D is unresolved. V was trimmed by 2 bases and J by 0 bases, leaving 7 bases between them. This CDR3 contains 14 residues. CDR1 and CDR2 from the germline V gene are SGHDN and FVKESK. CDR3: CASSQQYMNTEAFF. DNA of the CDR3: TGTGCCAGCAGCCAACAGTACATGAACACTGAAGCTTTCTTT.

The V call is TRBV19, the J call TRBJ1-5, with 8 bases that match TRBD1. CDR1 is LNHDA and CDR2 is SQIVND in the germline V gene (reference sequence). With V trimmed by 5 bases and J by 2 bases, 2 bases remained unmatched. The CDR3 runs to 14 residues. This CDR3 is CASSPTGGNQPQHF. CDR3 in DNA: TGTGCCAGTAGTCCGACAGGGGGCAATCAGCCCCAGCATTTT.

CDR3 protein: CASSVTGTEQYF. DNA for the CDR3: TGTGCCAGCAGCGTGACAGGGACCGAGCAGTACTTC. The chain carries TRBV2 and TRBJ2-7; 7 nucleotides agree with TRBD1. Trimming cost V 6 bases and J 6 bases; bases outside gene matches: 5. This CDR3 contains 12 residues. Germline CDR1 is SNHLY and CDR2 is FYNNEI. The full variable domain, with the rest looked up from reference TRBV2 and TRBJ2-7, is EPEVTQTPSHQVTQMGQEVILRCVPISNHLYFYWYRQILGQKVEFLVSFYNNEISEKSEIFDDQFSVERPDGSNFTLKIRSTKLEDSAMYFCASSVTGTEQYFGPGTRLTVT.

The genes are TRBV5-6 and TRBJ1-3, with a tentative D call TRBD1 (5 bases). The CDR3 covers 15 residues. Per the germline V gene, CDR1 is SGHDT and CDR2 is YYEEEE. The V and J ends lost 4 bases and 2 bases respectively, with 13 bases between them. In DNA form, the CDR3 reads TGTGCCAGCAGCCCTGTCAGCAGGGCTGGAAACACCATATATTTT. Protein: CASSPVSRAGNTIYF. The full variable domain, rest sourced from reference TRBV5-6 and TRBJ1-3, is DAGVTQSPTHLIKTRGQQVTLRCSPKSGHDTVSWYQQALGQGPQFIFQYYEEEERQRGNFPDRFSGHQFPNYSSELNVNALLLGDSALYLCASSPVSRAGNTIYFGEGSWLTVV.

The chain recombines TRBV29-1 with TRBJ1-1; no clear D. The CDR3 consists of 14 residues. Germline CDR1 is SQVTM and CDR2 is ANQGSEA. The ends were cut back, 8 bases at V and 0 bases at J, with 16 bases in the middle. The CDR3 is CSLRREPMNTEAFF. In DNA, the CDR3 is TGCAGCTTACGGCGGGAGCCCATGAACACTGAAGCTTTCTTT. The full variable domain, rest sourced from reference TRBV29-1 and TRBJ1-1, is SAVISQKPSRDICQRGTSLTIQCQVDSQVTMMFWYRQQPGQSLTLIATANQGSEATYESGFVIDKFPISRPNLTFSTLTVSNMSPEDSSIYLCSLRREPMNTEAFFGQGTRLTVV.

This chain links TRBV19 with TRBJ1-5; D might be TRBD1 (6 bases). This CDR3 has 15 amino acids. CDR1 is LNHDA, CDR2 SQIVND, per germline (reference sequence). Trimming left V 7 bases short and J 3 bases short, with 16 bases between. The CDR3 nucleotides are TGTGCCAGTAAATCCTCCGGACAGATCAATCAGCCCCAGCATTTT. The encoded protein is CASKSSGQINQPQHF.

The V and J genes are TRBV9 and TRBJ2-7, with 7 positions matching TRBD2. Trimming removed 0 bases from V and 6 bases from J; junction bases left unmatched: 9. The CDR3 is made up of 15 amino acids. Looked up from germline, CDR1 is SGDLS and CDR2 is YYNGEE. The CDR3 bases are TGTGCCAGCAGCGTAGGTCCAGCGGGAAATGGCGAGCAGTACTTC. As protein: CASSVGPAGNGEQYF.

This clone occurred once. V usage is TRBV14 and J usage is TRBJ2-5, with TRBD2 matching 10 bases. The DNA end lines up better with TRBJ2-7; the J call may be wrong. This CDR3 region has 16 residues. Germline loops: CDR1 SGHDN, CDR2 FVKESK. The CDR3 DNA sequence: TGTGCCAGCAGCCAAGCCAGGACTAGCGGTTGGTCCGAGCAGTACTTC. Amino acid sequence: CASSQARTSGWSEQYF.

The gene calls are TRBV19 and TRBJ2-7; TRBD1 agrees at 8 bases. Germline CDR1 reads LNHDA; CDR2 reads SQIVND (reference sequence). This CDR3 comprises 14 residues. The V gene end was trimmed by 10 bases and the J gene end by 1 base; junction bases not matched to a gene: 9. This CDR3 reads CATSDRGRSYEQYF. In nucleotides, the CDR3 is TGTGCCACCTCAGACAGGGGACGTTCCTACGAGCAGTACTTC.

The J gene is TRBJ2-7, the V gene TRBV5-1, with a weak D call TRBD2 (6 bases). The CDR3 is made up of 15 amino acids. Per germline, CDR1 SGHRS and CDR2 YFSETQ. Trimming took 2 bases from V and 5 from J, leaving 17 bases between them. CDR3 nucleotides: TGCGCCAGCAGCTTCGTTCAGGGAGGCGGCGACGAGCAGTACTTC. Protein product: CASSFVQGGGDEQYF.